The entry that follows covers one T cell receptor (beta chain) sequence. Its antigen is unidentified. V lost 6 bases and J lost 4, with 15 bases in between. The CDR3 consists of 14 residues. Germline CDR1 is MGHRA and CDR2 is YSYEKL. This sample is part of a study of post-analysis software for immune sequencing data. General study points: F measure showed strong co-clustering of same-batch samples. Relative to controls, patients had about five TRBV segments at higher frequency, with TRBV5-6, TRBV5-1 and TRBV20-1 among these.

Unique molecular identifiers had been added to the TCR beta cDNA libraries. MiXCR was run by TCRdb on the PCR reads, yielding one entry per CDR3 protein. The sample yields 450,000 to 650,000 distinct CDR3 sequences, 40% to 50% seen once. Sequencing input: blood. This sequence joins TRBV4-1 and TRBJ1-1; D might be TRBD1 (5 bases). The receptor was derived from a girl aged 5-17 years with multiple sclerosis. The chain's CDR3 is CASRPIQVPTEAFF. The CDR3 DNA is TGCGCCAGCAGACCAATACAGGTTCCCACTGAAGCTTTCTTT.